This TCR beta chain was found in a study of cytomegalovirus exposure and HLA in healthy donors. The PCR was carried out with 60 Vbeta primers and 13 Jbeta primers. The data were produced by immunoSEQ multiplex PCR, yet TCRdb's version contains in-frame clones alone and is incomplete. This sample has over 120,000 clones, with 75% to 90% found just once. As concerns this clone: Antigen unknown.

Study-wide findings and caveats: Under in vitro conditions, a few CMV-associated chains were confirmed as specific for CMV antigens. A likely sequencing artifact accounted for one observed cluster of highly shared sequence variants.

The CDR3 length is 15 residues. V lost 4 bases and J lost 4, with 16 bases in between. Germline lookup yields CDR1 SGHVS and CDR2 FNYEAQ. The material sequenced was PBMCs. The sequence derives from a woman aged 25 to 45 in good health and CMV-seronegative. This chain joins TRBV7-6 and TRBJ1-1; no clear D. The CDR3 spells CASSSSSLSRTEAFF. The CDR3 nucleotides read TGTGCCAGCAGCTCCTCATCCCTTTCGCGCACTGAAGCTTTCTTT.